One and the same sample provided the 7 T cell receptor beta chains below, sequenced in a study of T cell responses to AZD1222 COVID-19 vaccine. Clones were read by immunoSEQ multiplex PCR, and TCRdb kept only the in-frame ones, dropping some. The repertoire has around 77,000 clones, roughly 84% of them found once; the top ten carry less than 25%. The specimen was peripheral blood, collected on day 0 of AZD1222 vaccination. The receptors derive from an adult in good health.

The rearrangement joins TRBV10-3 to TRBJ2-7; 7 bases map to TRBD1. The V gene's germline CDR1 is ENHRY and CDR2 SYGVKD. After removal of 10 bases from V and 2 bases from J, the junction contained 5 bases not matched to a gene. The CDR3 has 12 residues. The CDR3 DNA reads TGTGCCACCCTTGGACAGGCCTACGAGCAGTACTTC. It is translated as CATLGQAYEQYF.

The V call is TRBV3-1 (or the pseudogene TRBV3-2), the J call TRBJ1-2, with a possible D match to TRBD1 (5 bases). Trimming removed 4 bases at V and 5 bases at J, with 14 bases between. The CDR3 totals 14 residues. CDR1 is LGHDT, CDR2 YNNKEL, per germline (reference sequence). CDR3 sequence reads: CASSRGPVRYGYTF. CDR3 DNA: TGTGCCAGCAGCCGGGGACCGGTAAGATATGGCTACACCTTC.

V gene TRBV19 combines with J gene TRBJ1-2, with D possibly matching TRBD1 (5 bases). The germline V gene encodes CDR1 LNHDA and CDR2 SQIVND (reference sequence). Trimming took off 3 bases at V and 3 bases at J, with 14 bases between the two ends. The CDR3 totals 15 residues. Here the CDR3 DNA reads TGTGCCAGTAGTATGGTTCTCGGGGGGGACTATGGCTACACCTTC. Translation gives CASSMVLGGDYGYTF.

The chain recombines TRBV15 with TRBJ1-2, with D tentatively TRBD1 (5 bases). CDR1 LNHNV and CDR2 YYDKDF come from the germline V gene (reference sequence). Trimming removed 5 bases from V and 4 bases from J, with 14 bases in between. The CDR3 contains 14 residues. DNA of the CDR3: TGTGCCACCAGCCCTAGGGACGGTCTCTATGGCTACACCTTC. Translating it yields CATSPRDGLYGYTF.

This sequence joins TRBV2 and TRBJ1-3; a possible D gene is TRBD1 (5 bases). The germline CDR1 and CDR2 sequences are SNHLY and FYNNEI. The V end was cut by 4 bases, the J end by 8 bases, with 9 bases between. The CDR3 consists of 12 residues. DNA of the CDR3: TGTGCCAGCAGTGGGGAGGGGTACACCATATATTTT. Its protein product is CASSGEGYTIYF.

V is TRBV5-1 and J is TRBJ2-3; D gene ambiguous. Trimming stripped 2 bases from V and 0 bases from J, with 7 bases between. The CDR3 extends over 14 amino acids. CDR1 is SGHRS, CDR2 YFSETQ, per germline. CDR3 sequence (DNA): TGCGCCAGCAGCTTACTTACTAGCACAGATACGCAGTATTTT. Its translation is CASSLLTSTDTQYF. Based on the CDR3 plus reference TRBV5-1 and TRBJ2-3, the full variable domain is KAGVTQTPRYLIKTRGQQVTLSCSPISGHRSVSWYQQTPGQGLQFLFEYFSETQRNKGNFPGRFSGRQFSNSRSEMNVSTLELGDSALYLCASSLLTSTDTQYFGPGTRLTVL.

V gene TRBV30 combines with J gene TRBJ2-7, with TRBD1 matching 7 bases. This CDR3 comprises 15 residues. The ends lost 7 bases at V and 0 bases at J; junction bases unmatched: 12. Per germline, CDR1 GTSNPN and CDR2 SVGIG (reference sequence). In DNA form, the CDR3 reads TGTGCCTTGAAAAATAGACAGGGAATCTCCTACGAGCAGTACTTC. Encoded protein: CALKNRQGISYEQYF.